The rows below give T cell receptor beta chains drawn from one sample of a study of T cell responses to AZD1222 COVID-19 vaccine. Measured with immunoSEQ multiplex PCR; TCRdb has only the in-frame clones, and not every one. This sample contains under 150,000 clones. What was sequenced was peripheral blood. The receptors shown here come from an adult in good health. Both conserved end residues are part of each CDR3. Each record gives: V gene, D gene, J gene, CDR3 DNA, CDR3 protein. D genes are given only for firm matches.

TRBV2	-	TRBJ2-7	TGTGCCAGCAGTGAAGGGGGATACTCCTACGAGCAGTACTTC	CASSEGGYSYEQYF
TRBV19	TRBD1	TRBJ1-2	TGTGCCAGTTCAAGACAGGGGTATGGCTACACCTTC	CASSRQGYGYTF
TRBV6-5	-	TRBJ1-3	TGTGCCAGCAGTTACTCGAGAGGGTCTGGAAACACCATATATTTT	CASSYSRGSGNTIYF
TRBV15	TRBD1	TRBJ1-2	TGTGCCACCAGCACCGCAGGGGGCTATGGCTACACCTTC	CATSTAGGYGYTF
TRBV7-9	TRBD2	TRBJ2-3	TGTGCCAGCAGCCTGCCGACTAGCGGGGACACAGATACGCAGTATTTT	CASSLPTSGDTDTQYF
TRBV6-5	-	TRBJ2-1	TGTGCCAGCGCCCTGACGTCGAACGGCCATGAGCAGTTCTTC	CASALTSNGHEQFF
TRBV29-1	-	TRBJ2-1	TGCAGCGTTGAAGATCCCTACAATGAGCAGTTCTTC	CSVEDPYNEQFF
TRBV5-1	-	TRBJ1-1	TGCGCCAGCAGCTTGGGTGGACAGCTTGTTGGGAACACTGAAGCTTTCTTT	CASSLGGQLVGNTEAFF
TRBV28	TRBD1	TRBJ1-5	TGTGCCAGCAGCCAGGACAGGACCAATCAGCCCCAGCATTTT	CASSQDRTNQPQHF
TRBV11-3	-	TRBJ1-1	TGTGCCAGCAGCCCCGGGGGGCAGTTGAACACTGAAGCTTTCTTT	CASSPGGQLNTEAFF
TRBV7-6	TRBD1	TRBJ1-6	TGTGCCAGCAGAACCGCGGACAGGAGCTCCTATAATTCACCCCTCCACTTT	CASRTADRSSYNSPLHF
TRBV7-2	TRBD2	TRBJ2-7	TGTGCCAGCAGCTTAGGAGGGACTAGTAGGTACGAGCAGTACTTC	CASSLGGTSRYEQYF
TRBV5-6	TRBD2	TRBJ2-1	TGTGCCAGCAGTAAACGACTAGCGGGATGGAATGAGCAGTTCTTC	CASSKRLAGWNEQFF
TRBV19	TRBD1	TRBJ1-1	TGTGTGACAGGGGGCCACGGGAACACTGAAGCTTTCTTT	CVTGGHGNTEAFF
TRBV5-1	TRBD2	TRBJ2-3	TGCGCCAGCAGCTCGCCGGGACTAGCAAAGGATTTT	CASSSPGLAKDF
TRBV7-3	TRBD1	TRBJ2-5	TGTGCCAGCAGCTCGGACAGGGGTGAGACCCAGTACTTC	CASSSDRGETQYF
TRBV7-9	TRBD1	TRBJ1-2	TGTGCCAGCAGCTCGACAGGGGCTGGCTATGGCTACACCTTC	CASSSTGAGYGYTF
TRBV2	TRBD2	TRBJ2-3	TGTGCCAGCAGCCCGACTAGCGGGGGGGCTAGCACAGATACGCAGTATTTT	CASSPTSGGASTDTQYF